These T cell receptor beta chains were read from a single sample in a study of T cell responses to AZD1222 COVID-19 vaccine. Here immunoSEQ multiplex PCR was the method, and the copy in TCRdb shows in-frame clones only, minus some. The sample carries approximately 100,000 clones, about 90% recorded once. This specimen was peripheral blood, taken 28 days after the second AZD1222 dose. Every receptor here comes from an adult who received the AZD1222 COVID-19 vaccine. Both conserved end residues are part of each CDR3. D genes are given only for firm matches. Size values are once, few and many counts, or a class for expanded clones, and some rows have none.

TRBV6-1	.	.	TRBJ1-6	TGTGCCAGCAGTGAACTGAGCTCCTATAATTCACCCCTCCACTTT	CASSELSSYNSPLHF
TRBV5-1	.	.	TRBJ1-3	TGCGCCAGCAGCTTGCCCAGCTCTGGAAACACCATATATTTT	CASSLPSSGNTIYF
TRBV28	.	.	TRBJ1-5	TGTGCCAGCAGTTTAGGGCAGGGGTTTCGTCAGCCCCAGCATTTT	CASSLGQGFRQPQHF
TRBV5-1	.	.	TRBJ2-2	TGCGCCAGCAGCTTGGATCTTCCGAGAAACACCGGGGAGCTGTTTTTT	CASSLDLPRNTGELFF
TRBV19	.	.	TRBJ1-1	TGTGCCAGTAATGAGTGGGGCTCGGTCGACACTGAAGCTTTCTTT	CASNEWGSVDTEAFF
TRBV5-4	.	.	TRBJ2-5	TGTGCCAGCAGCTTGGACCAGGGGAGAGGAGAGACCCAGTACTTC	CASSLDQGRGETQYF
TRBV7-2	.	.	TRBJ1-5	TGTGCCAGCAGCCAACGACCCAGGACAGACGCAAATCAGCCCCAGCATTTT	CASSQRPRTDANQPQHF
TRBV7-9	.	.	TRBJ2-7	TGTGCCAGCAGCCTGGCTTTCCAGGGCCCCTACGAGCAGTACTTC	CASSLAFQGPYEQYF
TRBV28	.	.	TRBJ1-1	TGTGCCAGCAGGACAGCGAACACTGAAGCTTTCTTT	CASRTANTEAFF
TRBV19	.	.	TRBJ1-4	TGTGCCAGTACGTACAGGATGGGAACTAATGAAAAACTGTTTTTT	CASTYRMGTNEKLFF
TRBV2	TRBD2	.	TRBJ2-5	TGTGCCAGCAGTGTTGGACTAGCGGTCCAAGAGACCCAGTACTTC	CASSVGLAVQETQYF
TRBV11-2	.	.	TRBJ1-4	TGTGCCACCCGACAGCTCGTTAATGAAAAACTGTTTTTT	CATRQLVNEKLFF
TRBV6-5	TRBD1	.	TRBJ1-2	TGTGCCAGCAGCCAGGACAGGGAGGAAGGCTACACCTTC	CASSQDREEGYTF
TRBV24-1	TRBD2	many	TRBJ2-7	TGTGCCACCAGTGATCCGGGGACTAGCGGGAAAATTCCATACGAGCAGTACTTC	CATSDPGTSGKIPYEQYF
TRBV3-1/TRBV3-2	.	.	TRBJ1-2	TGTGCCAGCAGAGCGCAGGTGGGGGATGGCTACACCTTC	CASRAQVGDGYTF
TRBV27	TRBD1	.	TRBJ1-2	TGTGCCAGCAGTCAATCCGGGACAGGTAACGGCTACACCTTC	CASSQSGTGNGYTF